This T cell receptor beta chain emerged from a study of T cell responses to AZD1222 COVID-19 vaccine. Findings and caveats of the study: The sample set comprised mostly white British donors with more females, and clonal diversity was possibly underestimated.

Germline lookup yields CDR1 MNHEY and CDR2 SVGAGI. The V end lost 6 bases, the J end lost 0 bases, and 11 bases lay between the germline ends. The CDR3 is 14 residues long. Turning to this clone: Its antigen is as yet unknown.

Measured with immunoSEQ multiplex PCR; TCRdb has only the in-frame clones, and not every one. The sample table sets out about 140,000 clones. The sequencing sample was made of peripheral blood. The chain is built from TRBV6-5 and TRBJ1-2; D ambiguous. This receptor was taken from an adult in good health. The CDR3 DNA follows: TGTGCCAGCAGGACCGAAGGTACTAACTATGGCTACACCTTC. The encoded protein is CASRTEGTNYGYTF.